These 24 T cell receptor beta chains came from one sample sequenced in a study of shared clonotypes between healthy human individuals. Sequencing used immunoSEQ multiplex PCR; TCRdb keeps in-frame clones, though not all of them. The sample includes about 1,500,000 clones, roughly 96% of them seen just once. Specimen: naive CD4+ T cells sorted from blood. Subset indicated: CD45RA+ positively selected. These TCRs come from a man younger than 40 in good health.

CDR3 in amino acids: CASSLMGQKNTEAFF. The CDR3 coding sequence is TGCGCCAGCAGCCTGATGGGACAGAAGAACACTGAAGCTTTCTTT. The chain joins TRBV5-1 to TRBJ1-1; 7 bases are a match to TRBD1. The length of the CDR3 is 15 residues. Germline CDR1 reads SGHRS; CDR2 reads YFSETQ. The trim removed 4 bases at V and 1 base at J, leaving 7 bases unmatched.

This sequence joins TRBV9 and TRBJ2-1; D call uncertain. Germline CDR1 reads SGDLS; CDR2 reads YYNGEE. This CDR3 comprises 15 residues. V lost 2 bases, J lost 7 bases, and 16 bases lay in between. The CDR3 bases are TGTGCCAGCAGCGTCGGCACTAACGCTATAAATGAGCAGTTCTTC. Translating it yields CASSVGTNAINEQFF. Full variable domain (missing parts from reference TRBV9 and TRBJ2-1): DSGVTQTPKHLITATGQRVTLRCSPRSGDLSVYWYQQSLDQGLQFLIQYYNGEERAKGNILERFSAQQFPDLHSELNLSSLELGDSALYFCASSVGTNAINEQFFGPGTRLTVL.

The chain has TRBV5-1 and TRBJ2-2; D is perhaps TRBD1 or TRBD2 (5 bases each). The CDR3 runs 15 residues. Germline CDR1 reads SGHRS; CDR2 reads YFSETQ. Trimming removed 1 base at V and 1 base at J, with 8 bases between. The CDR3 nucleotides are TGCGCCAGCAGCTTGACTGGGGGGAACACCGGGGAGCTGTTTTTT. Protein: CASSLTGGNTGELFF.

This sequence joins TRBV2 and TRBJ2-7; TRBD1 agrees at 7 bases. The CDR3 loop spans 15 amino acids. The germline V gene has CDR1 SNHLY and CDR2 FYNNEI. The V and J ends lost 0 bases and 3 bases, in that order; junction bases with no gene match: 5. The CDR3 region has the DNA TGTGCCAGCAGTGAAGCGCAGGGGACAGTCTACGAGCAGTACTTC. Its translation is CASSEAQGTVYEQYF.

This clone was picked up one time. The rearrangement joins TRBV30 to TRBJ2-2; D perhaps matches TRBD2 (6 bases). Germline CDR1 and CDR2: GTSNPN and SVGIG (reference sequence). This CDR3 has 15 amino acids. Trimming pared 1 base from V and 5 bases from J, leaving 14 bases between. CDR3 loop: CAWSALARRTGELFF. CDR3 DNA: TGTGCCTGGAGTGCCCTAGCGCGAAGGACCGGGGAGCTGTTTTTT.

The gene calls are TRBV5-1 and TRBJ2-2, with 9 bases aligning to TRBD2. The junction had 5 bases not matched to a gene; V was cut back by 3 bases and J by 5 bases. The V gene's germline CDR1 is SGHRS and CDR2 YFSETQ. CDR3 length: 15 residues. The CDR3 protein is CASSSSGTETGELFF. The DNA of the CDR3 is TGCGCCAGCAGCTCTAGCGGGACTGAGACCGGGGAGCTGTTTTTT.

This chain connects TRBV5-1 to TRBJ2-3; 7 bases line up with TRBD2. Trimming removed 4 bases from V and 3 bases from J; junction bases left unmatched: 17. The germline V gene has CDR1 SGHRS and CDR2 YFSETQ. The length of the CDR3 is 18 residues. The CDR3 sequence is CASSGTYGGWEGTDTQYF. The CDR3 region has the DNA TGCGCCAGCAGCGGGACGTACGGCGGGTGGGAGGGGACAGATACGCAGTATTTT. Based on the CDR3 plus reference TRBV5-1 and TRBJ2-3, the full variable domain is KAGVTQTPRYLIKTRGQQVTLSCSPISGHRSVSWYQQTPGQGLQFLFEYFSETQRNKGNFPGRFSGRQFSNSRSEMNVSTLELGDSALYLCASSGTYGGWEGTDTQYFGPGTRLTVL.

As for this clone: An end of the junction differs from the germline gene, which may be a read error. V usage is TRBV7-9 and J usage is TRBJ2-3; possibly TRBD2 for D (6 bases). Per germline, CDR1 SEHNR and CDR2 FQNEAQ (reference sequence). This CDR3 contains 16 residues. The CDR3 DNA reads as TGTGCCAGCACCTTAGGGGAGGCTAGTTTTAGAGATACGCAGTATTTT. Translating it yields CASTLGEASFRDTQYF. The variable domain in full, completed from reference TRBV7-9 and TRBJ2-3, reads DTGVSQNPRHKITKRGQNVTFRCDPISEHNRLYWYRQTLGQGPEFLTYFQNEAQLEKSRLLSDRFSAERPKGSFSTLEIQRTEQGDSAMYLCASTLGEASFRDTQYFGPGTRLTVL.

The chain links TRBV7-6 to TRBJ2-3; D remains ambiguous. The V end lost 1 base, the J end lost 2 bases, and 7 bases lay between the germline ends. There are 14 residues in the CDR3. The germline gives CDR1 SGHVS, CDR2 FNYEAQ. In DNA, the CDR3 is TGTGCCAGCAGCTTAGGTGCCGCCACAGATACGCAGTATTTT. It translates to CASSLGAATDTQYF.

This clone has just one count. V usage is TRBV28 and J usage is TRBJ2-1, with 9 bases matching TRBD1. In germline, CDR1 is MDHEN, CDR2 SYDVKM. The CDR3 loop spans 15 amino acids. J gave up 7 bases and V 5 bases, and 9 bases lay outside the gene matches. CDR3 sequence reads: CASSEPGQGLNEQFF. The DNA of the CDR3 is TGTGCCAGCAGTGAGCCGGGACAGGGCTTAAATGAGCAGTTCTTC.

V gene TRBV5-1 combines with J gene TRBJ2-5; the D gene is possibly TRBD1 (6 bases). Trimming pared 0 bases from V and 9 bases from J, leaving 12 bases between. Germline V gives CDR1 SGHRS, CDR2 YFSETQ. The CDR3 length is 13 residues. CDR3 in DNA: TGCGCCAGCAGCTTGGGGTCTCAGGGGCCCCAGTACTTC. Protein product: CASSLGSQGPQYF.

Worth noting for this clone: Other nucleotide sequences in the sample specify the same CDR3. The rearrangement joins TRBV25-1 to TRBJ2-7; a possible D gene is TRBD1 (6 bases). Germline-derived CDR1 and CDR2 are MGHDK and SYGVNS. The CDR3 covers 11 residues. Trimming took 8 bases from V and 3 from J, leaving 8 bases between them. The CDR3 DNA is TGTGCCAGCTCAGGGGTCTACGAGCAGTACTTC. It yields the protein CASSGVYEQYF.

DNA of the CDR3: TGTGCCAGCAGCGTAGAGGCGGGACAGGGGTTGTTGGCAGATACGCAGTATTTT. Its translation: CASSVEAGQGLLADTQYF. The chain carries TRBV9 and TRBJ2-3; TRBD1 matches 10 bases. Per germline, CDR1 SGDLS and CDR2 YYNGEE. The CDR3 has 18 amino acids. With V trimmed by 0 bases and J by 4 bases, 11 bases remained unmatched. The variable domain in full, with the rest retrieved from reference TRBV9 and TRBJ2-3, is DSGVTQTPKHLITATGQRVTLRCSPRSGDLSVYWYQQSLDQGLQFLIQYYNGEERAKGNILERFSAQQFPDLHSELNLSSLELGDSALYFCASSVEAGQGLLADTQYFGPGTRLTVL.

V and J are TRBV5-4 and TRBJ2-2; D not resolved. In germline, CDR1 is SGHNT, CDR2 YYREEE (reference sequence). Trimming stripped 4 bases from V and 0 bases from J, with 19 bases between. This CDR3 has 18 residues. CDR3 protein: CASSPRPPGFPNTGELFF. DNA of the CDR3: TGTGCCAGCAGCCCCCGACCCCCAGGTTTCCCGAACACCGGGGAGCTGTTTTTT.

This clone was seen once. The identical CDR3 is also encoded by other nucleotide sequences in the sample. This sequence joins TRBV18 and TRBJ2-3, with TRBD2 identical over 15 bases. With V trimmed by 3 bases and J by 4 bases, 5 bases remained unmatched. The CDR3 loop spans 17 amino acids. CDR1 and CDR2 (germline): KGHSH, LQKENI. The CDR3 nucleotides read TGTGCCAGCTCACCCCCGGGACTAGCGGGAGGACCAGATACGCAGTATTTT. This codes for CASSPPGLAGGPDTQYF. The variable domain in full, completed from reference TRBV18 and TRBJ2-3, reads NAGVMQNPRHLVRRRGQEARLRCSPMKGHSHVYWYRQLPEEGLKFMVYLQKENIIDESGMPKERFSAEFPKEGPSILRIQQVVRGDSAAYFCASSPPGLAGGPDTQYFGPGTRLTVL.

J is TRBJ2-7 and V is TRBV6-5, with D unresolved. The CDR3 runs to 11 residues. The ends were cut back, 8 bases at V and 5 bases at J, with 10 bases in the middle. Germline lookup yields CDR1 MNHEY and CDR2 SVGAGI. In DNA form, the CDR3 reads TGTGCCAGCTCCCTAAGGAACGAGCAGTACTTC. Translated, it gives CASSLRNEQYF.

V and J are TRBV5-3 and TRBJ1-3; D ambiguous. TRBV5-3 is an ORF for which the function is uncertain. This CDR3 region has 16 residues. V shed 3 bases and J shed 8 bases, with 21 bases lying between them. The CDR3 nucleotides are TGTGCCAGAAGCTCGAAAATAACGGGATCCCCCGACACCATATATTTT. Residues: CARSSKITGSPDTIYF.

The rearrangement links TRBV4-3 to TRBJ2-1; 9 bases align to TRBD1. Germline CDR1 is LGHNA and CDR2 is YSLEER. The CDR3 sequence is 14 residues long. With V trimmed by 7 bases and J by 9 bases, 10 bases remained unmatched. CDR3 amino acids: CASTREQGAGEQFF. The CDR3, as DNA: TGCGCCAGCACCCGAGAACAGGGGGCTGGTGAGCAGTTCTTC.

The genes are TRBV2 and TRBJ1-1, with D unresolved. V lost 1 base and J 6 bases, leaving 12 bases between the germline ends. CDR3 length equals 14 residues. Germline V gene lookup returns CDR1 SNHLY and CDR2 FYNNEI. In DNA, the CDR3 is TGTGCCAGCAGTGAAGAGTTGGGTAGCCCTGAAGCTTTCTTT. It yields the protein CASSEELGSPEAFF.

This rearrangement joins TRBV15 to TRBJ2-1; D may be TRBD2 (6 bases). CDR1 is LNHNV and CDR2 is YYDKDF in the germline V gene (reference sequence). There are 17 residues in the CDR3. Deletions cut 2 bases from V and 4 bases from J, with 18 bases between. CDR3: CATSRPSGTSLYNEQFF. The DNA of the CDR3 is TGTGCCACCAGCAGACCCTCCGGGACTTCCTTATACAATGAGCAGTTCTTC.

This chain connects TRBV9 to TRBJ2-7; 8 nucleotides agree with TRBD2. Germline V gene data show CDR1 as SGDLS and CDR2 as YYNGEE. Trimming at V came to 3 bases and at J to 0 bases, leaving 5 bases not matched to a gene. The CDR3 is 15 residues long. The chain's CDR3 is CASSELAEASYEQYF. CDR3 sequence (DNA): TGTGCCAGCAGCGAACTAGCGGAGGCCTCCTACGAGCAGTACTTC.

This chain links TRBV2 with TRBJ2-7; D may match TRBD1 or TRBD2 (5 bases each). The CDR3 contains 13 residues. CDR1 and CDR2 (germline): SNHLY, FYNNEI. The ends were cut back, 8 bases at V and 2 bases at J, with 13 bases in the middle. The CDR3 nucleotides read TGTGCCAGCGACCGGGGCCAAGCCTACGAGCAGTACTTC. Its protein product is CASDRGQAYEQYF.

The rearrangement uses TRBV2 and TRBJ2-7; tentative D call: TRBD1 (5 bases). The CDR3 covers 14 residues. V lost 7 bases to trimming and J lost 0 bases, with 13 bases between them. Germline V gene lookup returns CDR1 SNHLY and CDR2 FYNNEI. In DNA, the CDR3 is TGTGCCAGCATAGAGACAGAAATCTCCTACGAGCAGTACTTC. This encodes CASIETEISYEQYF.

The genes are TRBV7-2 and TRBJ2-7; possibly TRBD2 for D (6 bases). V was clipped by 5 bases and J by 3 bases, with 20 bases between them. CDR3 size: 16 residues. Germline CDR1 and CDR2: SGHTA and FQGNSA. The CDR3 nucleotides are TGTGCCAGCAGCGCCCCCGGAGGGACGGACTACTACGAGCAGTACTTC. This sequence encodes CASSAPGGTDYYEQYF.